This T cell receptor (beta chain) was sequenced in a study of T-cell reconstitution after alpha-beta-depleted transplantation in children. There are a few counts of this clonotype. Construction of the TCRbeta library involved unique molecular identifiers. One entry per CDR3 protein results from TCRdb running MiXCR on the PCR reads. This table holds approximately 350,000 distinct CDR3 sequences, more than 10% found once. V was trimmed by 6 bases and J by 6 bases, leaving 12 bases between them. The CDR3 has 13 amino acids. This clonotype originated in a human donor who donated a stem cell graft to a child with Fanconi anemia. The V gene is TRBV12-3 or TRBV12-4, the J gene TRBJ2-1; D might be TRBD2 (5 bases). The sequences come from PBMCs, collected from the stem cell graft. The CDR3 DNA follows: TGTGCCAGCAGCCCCCCGGGGAGCAATGAGCAGTTCTTC. Its protein is CASSPPGSNEQFF.